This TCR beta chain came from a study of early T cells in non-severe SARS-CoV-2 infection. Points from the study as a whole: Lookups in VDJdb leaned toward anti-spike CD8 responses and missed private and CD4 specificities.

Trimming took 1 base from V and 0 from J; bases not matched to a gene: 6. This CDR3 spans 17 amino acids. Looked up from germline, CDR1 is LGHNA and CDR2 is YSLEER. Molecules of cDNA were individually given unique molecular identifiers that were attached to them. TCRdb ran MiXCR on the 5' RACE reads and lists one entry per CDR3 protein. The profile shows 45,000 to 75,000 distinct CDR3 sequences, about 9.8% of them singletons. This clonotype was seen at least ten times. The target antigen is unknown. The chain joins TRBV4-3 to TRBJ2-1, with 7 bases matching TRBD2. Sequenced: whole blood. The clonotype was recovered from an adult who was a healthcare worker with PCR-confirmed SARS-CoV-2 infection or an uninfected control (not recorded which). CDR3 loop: CASSQGEIAGSYNEQFF. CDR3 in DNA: TGCGCCAGCAGCCAAGGCGAAATAGCGGGCTCCTACAATGAGCAGTTCTTC.